Following are 23 T cell receptor beta chains from one sample sequenced in a study of blood T cell repertoires in COVID-19. Using immunoSEQ multiplex PCR, the repertoire was profiled, and TCRdb retains in-frame clones only, with some absent. The profile shows 140,000 or so clones, roughly 77% of them singletons. The sample was peripheral blood. Receptors were obtained from a woman in her 70s with COVID-19, enrolled during active disease.

The chain is built from TRBV18 and TRBJ1-1; 8 positions match TRBD1. This CDR3 region has 16 residues. V lost 1 base, J lost 4 bases, and 8 bases stayed unmatched. Germline assignment: CDR1 KGHSH and CDR2 LQKENI. Here the CDR3 reads CASSPQQGEISTEAFF. Written as DNA, the CDR3 is TGTGCCAGCTCACCACAACAGGGGGAAATAAGCACTGAAGCTTTCTTT.

Concerning this clone itself: Sequence at one end of the junction differs from germline and may be a read error. The chain couples TRBV6-5 to TRBJ1-5; 7 bases are a match to TRBD1. CDR1 MNHEY and CDR2 SVGAGI come from the germline V gene. This CDR3 is built from 14 residues. DNA for the CDR3: TGTACCAGCAGCCGGGACAGTAGGAATCAGCCCCAGCATTTT. Amino acid sequence: CTSSRDSRNQPQHF.

The chain couples TRBV29-1 to TRBJ1-1; D may be TRBD1 (5 bases). Looked up from germline, CDR1 is SQVTM and CDR2 is ANQGSEA. Between the trimmed V and J ends, which lost 3 bases and 0 bases, there was a span of 11 bases. The CDR3 loop spans 14 amino acids. The CDR3 DNA is TGCAGCGTTGATACAGGTATCATGAACACTGAAGCTTTCTTT. The encoded protein is CSVDTGIMNTEAFF.

DNA for the CDR3: TGTGCCAGCAGTTACTCGGGAAGACAGGGAGGCTACACCTTC. Translating gives CASSYSGRQGGYTF. The chain uses TRBV6-5 and TRBJ1-2, with TRBD1 matching over 7 bases. Trimming cost V 0 bases and J 8 bases; bases outside gene matches: 6. Germline CDR1 and CDR2: MNHEY and SVGAGI. The CDR3 runs 14 residues.

V usage is TRBV12-3 or TRBV12-4 and J usage is TRBJ1-1, with 8 bases aligning to TRBD1. This CDR3 spans 12 amino acids. V gave up 6 bases and J gave up 8 bases; unmatched junction bases: 5. CDR3 sequence (DNA): TGTGCCAGCAGAAGAACAGGGGGAGAAGCTTTCTTT. Amino acid sequence: CASRRTGGEAFF.

The rearrangement joins TRBV27 to TRBJ2-7; unclear D gene. Germline V gene lookup returns CDR1 MNHEY and CDR2 SMNVEV (reference sequence). Trimming removed 4 bases from V and 0 bases from J, with 7 bases in between. This CDR3 has 13 amino acids. CDR3 sequence: CASSSLSSYEQYF. The CDR3 coding sequence is TGTGCCAGCAGTTCCCTAAGCTCCTACGAGCAGTACTTC.

The V and J genes are TRBV5-4 and TRBJ1-1, with unresolved D. The CDR3 has 14 residues. The germline gives CDR1 SGHNT, CDR2 YYREEE (reference sequence). Deletions cut 0 bases from V and 5 bases from J, with 11 bases between. CDR3 amino acids: CASSLGQRGTEAFF. DNA of the CDR3: TGTGCCAGCAGCTTGGGGCAGCGAGGGACTGAAGCTTTCTTT.

Details on this clone: Since a much larger clone is just one base distant, this may be a read error. This sequence joins TRBV19 and TRBJ1-2, with D possibly being TRBD1 (6 bases). The length of the CDR3 is 13 residues. Germline CDR1 is LNHDA and CDR2 is SQIVND (reference sequence). Between the trimmed V and J ends, which lost 6 bases and 2 bases, there was a span of 10 bases. CDR3 nucleotide sequence: TGTGCCAGTAGCCCACAGGGAAACTATGGCTACACCTTC. Its translation is CASSPQGNYGYTF.

The CDR3 spells CASGGGTGVSQPQHF. In nucleotides, the CDR3 is TGTGCCAGCGGCGGGGGGACAGGGGTAAGTCAGCCCCAGCATTTT. The rearrangement uses TRBV27 and TRBJ1-5; 10 bases fit TRBD1. The J segment lost 6 bases and the V segment lost 8 bases, leaving 10 bases of the junction unmatched. In germline, CDR1 is MNHEY, CDR2 SMNVEV (reference sequence). This CDR3 has 15 amino acids.

V is TRBV5-4 and J is TRBJ2-5; D might be TRBD2 (6 bases). The V and J ends lost 3 bases and 3 bases respectively, with 9 bases between them. The CDR3 runs to 13 residues. Germline lookup yields CDR1 SGHNT and CDR2 YYREEE (reference sequence). CDR3 region: CASSWRTKETQYF. The CDR3 DNA follows: TGTGCCAGCAGCTGGAGGACTAAAGAGACCCAGTACTTC. Using reference TRBV5-4 and TRBJ2-5 for the parts outside the CDR3, the full variable domain is ETGVTQSPTHLIKTRGQQVTLRCSSQSGHNTVSWYQQALGQGPQFIFQYYREEENGRGNFPPRFSGLQFPNYSSELNVNALELDDSALYLCASSWRTKETQYFGPGTRLLVL.

The V call is TRBV7-2, the J call TRBJ1-5; 11 bases agree with TRBD1. The CDR3 is 17 residues long. Germline assignment: CDR1 SGHTA and CDR2 FQGNSA. After removal of 5 bases from V and 0 bases from J, the junction contained 6 bases not matched to a gene. The CDR3: CASSPWTGGGSNQPQHF. CDR3 bases: TGTGCCAGCAGCCCCTGGACAGGGGGCGGTAGCAATCAGCCCCAGCATTTT.

CDR3 residues: CASSLGDRNTGELFF. CDR3 DNA sequence: TGTGCCAGCAGCTTGGGGGACAGGAACACCGGGGAGCTGTTTTTT. J is TRBJ2-2 and V is TRBV5-4; 7 nucleotides agree with TRBD1. This CDR3 spans 15 amino acids. After removal of 0 bases from V and 1 base from J, the junction contained 0 bases not matched to a gene. Germline CDR1 reads SGHNT; CDR2 reads YYREEE (reference sequence).

The rearrangement uses TRBV3-1 (or the pseudogene TRBV3-2) and TRBJ2-7; 7 bases are a match to TRBD1. The germline V gene encodes CDR1 LGHDT and CDR2 YNNKEL (reference sequence). V was pared by 3 bases and J by 5 bases, with 7 bases of the junction left unmatched. The CDR3 loop spans 14 amino acids. The CDR3 DNA is TGTGCCAGCAGCCATCGACAGGGTATCCACGAGCAGTACTTC. Protein product: CASSHRQGIHEQYF.

The chain recombines TRBV7-2 with TRBJ1-6; the D gene is possibly TRBD1 (6 bases). CDR1 and CDR2 from the germline V gene are SGHTA and FQGNSA. CDR3 size: 13 residues. V lost 5 bases and J lost 10, with 12 bases in between. DNA for the CDR3: TGTGCCAGCAGCAACAAGGGGGACTCACCCCTCCACTTT. Protein product: CASSNKGDSPLHF.

This clone appeared once. J is TRBJ1-5 and V is TRBV6-1; D is unclear. V was cut by 4 bases and J by 0 bases, with 13 bases left in between. This CDR3 contains 16 residues. Germline CDR1 reads MNHNS; CDR2 reads SASEGT. CDR3 in amino acids: CASSGANINSNQPQHF. In nucleotides, the CDR3 is TGTGCCAGCAGTGGAGCCAACATTAATAGCAATCAGCCCCAGCATTTT.

This clone was counted at least ten times. This chain uses TRBV11-2 with TRBJ1-3, with D possibly TRBD1 on 6 matching bases. CDR3 size: 15 residues. V was cut by 7 bases and J by 3 bases, with 16 bases left in between. In germline, CDR1 is SGHAT, CDR2 FQNNGV. The CDR3 sequence is CASTSIQGSGNTIYF. For the CDR3, the DNA is TGTGCCAGCACATCAATACAGGGAAGTGGAAACACCATATATTTT.

The CDR3 DNA is TGTGCCAGCAGCCTACAGGGCGGAGAGCCCCAGCATTTT. It specifies CASSLQGGEPQHF. The chain carries TRBV2 and TRBJ1-5, with D maybe TRBD1 (6 bases). Germline V gene lookup returns CDR1 SNHLY and CDR2 FYNNEI. V gave up 6 bases and J gave up 8 bases, with 14 bases separating them. The CDR3 runs to 13 residues. Drawing the rest from reference TRBV2 and TRBJ1-5, the complete variable domain is EPEVTQTPSHQVTQMGQEVILRCVPISNHLYFYWYRQILGQKVEFLVSFYNNEISEKSEIFDDQFSVERPDGSNFTLKIRSTKLEDSAMYFCASSLQGGEPQHFGDGTRLSIL.

This clone was counted between two and nine times. The chain carries TRBV6-6 and TRBJ1-5; D gene unclear. Germline V gene sequence: CDR1 MNHNY, CDR2 SVGAGI (reference sequence). V was shortened by 4 bases and J by 5 bases, with 6 bases between the two germline ends. There are 12 residues in the CDR3. The CDR3 nucleotides are TGTGCCAGCAGTTTACAAGATCAGCCCCAGCATTTT. Its protein product is CASSLQDQPQHF.

This chain links TRBV10-3 with TRBJ2-3; no clear D. The CDR3 extends over 14 amino acids. Germline CDR1 and CDR2: ENHRY and SYGVKD. V lost 2 bases to trimming and J lost 0 bases, with 6 bases between them. CDR3 region: CAISEITSTDTQYF. For the CDR3, the DNA is TGTGCCATCAGTGAGATTACTAGCACAGATACGCAGTATTTT.

For this clone: Other DNA sequences in this specimen translate into the identical CDR3. This chain links TRBV7-9 with TRBJ1-6; D possibly corresponds to TRBD1 (5 bases). The CDR3 totals 14 residues. Germline V gene data show CDR1 as SEHNR and CDR2 as FQNEAQ (reference sequence). Between the trimmed V and J ends, which lost 7 bases and 7 bases, there was a span of 14 bases. The CDR3 region is CASNPDSLNSPLHF. The CDR3 nucleotides are TGTGCCAGCAACCCAGACAGTCTAAATTCACCCCTCCACTTT. Combining the CDR3 with reference TRBV7-9 and TRBJ1-6 gives the whole variable domain DTGVSQNPRHKITKRGQNVTFRCDPISEHNRLYWYRQTLGQGPEFLTYFQNEAQLEKSRLLSDRFSAERPKGSFSTLEIQRTEQGDSAMYLCASNPDSLNSPLHFGNGTRLTVT.

V gene TRBV7-8 combines with J gene TRBJ2-5; 8 nucleotides agree with TRBD2. J lost 5 bases, V lost 5 bases, and 7 bases had no gene match. The CDR3 spans 14 residues. The germline V gene encodes CDR1 SGHVS and CDR2 FQNEAQ. CDR3 nucleotide sequence: TGTGCCAGCAGCGCCCGGGGGGGCGGGGAGACCCAGTACTTC. Translation gives CASSARGGGETQYF.

This chain uses TRBV5-1 with TRBJ1-2; 10 nucleotides match TRBD1. The CDR3 consists of 20 residues. J gave up 0 bases and V 4 bases, and 18 bases lay outside the gene matches. Germline assignment: CDR1 SGHRS and CDR2 YFSETQ. The CDR3 bases are TGCGCCAGCAGCCGCCTACAGACAGGGGGCGTAGCCCCCCCTAACTATGGCTACACCTTC. As protein: CASSRLQTGGVAPPNYGYTF. Using reference TRBV5-1 and TRBJ1-2 for the parts outside the CDR3, the full variable domain is KAGVTQTPRYLIKTRGQQVTLSCSPISGHRSVSWYQQTPGQGLQFLFEYFSETQRNKGNFPGRFSGRQFSNSRSEMNVSTLELGDSALYLCASSRLQTGGVAPPNYGYTFGSGTRLTVV.

The genes are TRBV3-1 (or the pseudogene TRBV3-2) and TRBJ1-6, with 7 bases aligning to TRBD1. The CDR3 is made up of 14 amino acids. The V and J ends lost 6 bases and 8 bases, in that order; junction bases with no gene match: 7. Per the germline V gene, CDR1 is LGHDT and CDR2 is YNNKEL (reference sequence). The DNA of the CDR3 is TGTGCCAGCAGTTCCACAGGGGCCGATTCACCCCTCCACTTT. It yields the protein CASSSTGADSPLHF.